The rows below give T cell receptor beta chains drawn from one sample of a study of blood T cell repertoires in COVID-19. Sequencing was performed with immunoSEQ multiplex PCR; in TCRdb, only in-frame clones are kept and a portion is missing. The sample lists over 30,000 clones, roughly four fifths occurring once. The sample was peripheral blood. Source of these receptors: a man older than 75 with active or convalescent COVID-19. CDR3s include the opening cysteine and the closing phenylalanine or tryptophan. The D gene is left open where the match is weak. A clone size is listed for some rows: how often the clone was seen (once, few, many), or a class if it is expanded.

j_call: TRBJ1-4
clone_size: -
d_call: -
v_call: TRBV20-1
cdr3_nt: TGCAGTGTAGGGGAAGGTGAAAAACTGTTTTTT
cdr3_aa: CSVGEGEKLFF

j_call: TRBJ2-1
clone_size: -
d_call: TRBD2
v_call: TRBV28
cdr3_nt: TGTGCCAGCATAGGCGGGAGCGGGTACAATGAGCAGTTCTTC
cdr3_aa: CASIGGSGYNEQFF

j_call: TRBJ2-4
clone_size: -
d_call: -
v_call: TRBV24-1
cdr3_nt: TGTGCCACCAGTGATCAAAGCGCAGGGAAGGAGAACATTCAGTACTTC
cdr3_aa: CATSDQSAGKENIQYF

j_call: TRBJ1-5
clone_size: -
d_call: TRBD1
v_call: TRBV24-1
cdr3_nt: TGTGCCACCAGTGATCGGGACAGGGGGAGTAATCAGCCCCAGCATTTT
cdr3_aa: CATSDRDRGSNQPQHF

j_call: TRBJ2-3
clone_size: -
d_call: TRBD2
v_call: TRBV15
cdr3_nt: TGTGCCACCAGCAGTTTTACGACTAGCGGGAGGAAAGATACGCAGTATTTT
cdr3_aa: CATSSFTTSGRKDTQYF

j_call: TRBJ2-7
clone_size: -
d_call: -
v_call: TRBV5-4
cdr3_nt: TGTGCCAGCAGCTTGGGTGGGGGCGCCGAGCAGTACTTC
cdr3_aa: CASSLGGGAEQYF

j_call: TRBJ2-3
clone_size: -
d_call: -
v_call: TRBV18
cdr3_nt: TGTGCCAGCTCACCTCAGAGGAAGGGGGGCACAGATACGCAGTATTTT
cdr3_aa: CASSPQRKGGTDTQYF

j_call: TRBJ1-4
clone_size: -
d_call: -
v_call: TRBV5-1
cdr3_nt: TGCGCCAGCAGCTCGGAGGGGTTTGCTAATGAAAAACTGTTTTTT
cdr3_aa: CASSSEGFANEKLFF

j_call: TRBJ2-1
clone_size: -
d_call: TRBD2
v_call: TRBV4-1
cdr3_nt: TGCGCCAGCAGCCAAGATCAGGGACTAGCTAGGAATGAGCAGTTCTTC
cdr3_aa: CASSQDQGLARNEQFF

j_call: TRBJ1-5
clone_size: few
d_call: -
v_call: TRBV6-1
cdr3_nt: TGTGCCAGCAGTGAAGGGCCAGGGGCGCAGCCCCAGCATTTT
cdr3_aa: CASSEGPGAQPQHF

j_call: TRBJ1-1
clone_size: -
d_call: TRBD1
v_call: TRBV27
cdr3_nt: TGTGCCAGCAGTTTGGGGACAGGTGATCGGGCCACTGAAGCTTTCTTT
cdr3_aa: CASSLGTGDRATEAFF

j_call: TRBJ2-7
clone_size: -
d_call: TRBD1
v_call: TRBV25-1
cdr3_nt: TGTGCCAGCGGATACGGGGACAGGGGAGGCGAGCAGTACTTC
cdr3_aa: CASGYGDRGGEQYF

j_call: TRBJ1-5
clone_size: -
d_call: -
v_call: TRBV19
cdr3_nt: TGTGCCAGTAGTCCGACAGGTAGCAATCAGCCCCAGCATTTT
cdr3_aa: CASSPTGSNQPQHF

j_call: TRBJ1-1
clone_size: few
d_call: TRBD1
v_call: TRBV6-5
cdr3_nt: TGTGCCAGCAGTTACTCGAAGGACAGGGAGGCTTTCTTT
cdr3_aa: CASSYSKDREAFF

j_call: TRBJ2-2
clone_size: -
d_call: TRBD2
v_call: TRBV27
cdr3_nt: TGTGCCAGCAGTTTCGGACTAGCGGGAGCCACCGGGGAGCTGTTTTTT
cdr3_aa: CASSFGLAGATGELFF

j_call: TRBJ1-6
clone_size: -
d_call: -
v_call: TRBV6-1
cdr3_nt: TGTGCCAGCAGTGAGGTGGGGGGACGGTCACCCCTCCACTTT
cdr3_aa: CASSEVGGRSPLHF

j_call: TRBJ2-6
clone_size: -
d_call: -
v_call: TRBV19
cdr3_nt: TGTGCCAGTAGTAGACCGGGGGCTGGGGCCAACGTCCTGACTTTC
cdr3_aa: CASSRPGAGANVLTF

j_call: TRBJ2-7
clone_size: -
d_call: -
v_call: TRBV10-3
cdr3_nt: TGTGCCACCTTGAGGTCCGGGCGGGGCTACGAGCAGTACTTC
cdr3_aa: CATLRSGRGYEQYF

j_call: TRBJ2-2
clone_size: few
d_call: -
v_call: TRBV19
cdr3_nt: TGTGCCAGTAGTATAAGGGGCACCTACACCGGGGAGCTGTTTTTT
cdr3_aa: CASSIRGTYTGELFF

j_call: TRBJ2-7
clone_size: -
d_call: TRBD1
v_call: TRBV6-5
cdr3_nt: TGTGCCAGCAGTAGACAGGGCCTTCTGTACGAGCAGTACTTC
cdr3_aa: CASSRQGLLYEQYF

j_call: TRBJ2-3
clone_size: -
d_call: TRBD1
v_call: TRBV7-8
cdr3_nt: TGTGCCAGCAGCACAGGACAGGGACGGGCAGATACGCAGTATTTT
cdr3_aa: CASSTGQGRADTQYF

j_call: TRBJ1-5
clone_size: -
d_call: -
v_call: TRBV10-3
cdr3_nt: TGTGCCATCAGCTTTGAGGACAGTCCGAATCAGCCCCAGCATTTT
cdr3_aa: CAISFEDSPNQPQHF

j_call: TRBJ1-3
clone_size: few
d_call: -
v_call: TRBV29-1
cdr3_nt: TGCAGCGTTGTTCAGGATACTCGAAACACCATATATTTT
cdr3_aa: CSVVQDTRNTIYF

j_call: TRBJ2-1
clone_size: once
d_call: -
v_call: TRBV5-6
cdr3_nt: TGTGCCAGCAGAATGACAGGTTACAATGAGCAGTTCTTC
cdr3_aa: CASRMTGYNEQFF

j_call: TRBJ2-2
clone_size: -
d_call: -
v_call: TRBV19
cdr3_nt: TGTGCCAGTAGCACACCTGGAGTGAACACCGGGGAGCTGTTTTTT
cdr3_aa: CASSTPGVNTGELFF

j_call: TRBJ2-7
clone_size: -
d_call: -
v_call: TRBV7-8
cdr3_nt: TGTGCCAGCAGCCCCCCGGGTAGCGGCTACGAGCAGTACTTC
cdr3_aa: CASSPPGSGYEQYF

j_call: TRBJ2-3
clone_size: -
d_call: TRBD1
v_call: TRBV10-3
cdr3_nt: TGTGCCATCAGGCCGGGACAGTCCCACACAGATACGCAGTATTTT
cdr3_aa: CAIRPGQSHTDTQYF

j_call: TRBJ2-3
clone_size: -
d_call: TRBD2
v_call: TRBV24-1
cdr3_nt: TGTGCCACCAGTTGGACTAGCGGTCCGAGGGATACGCAGTATTTT
cdr3_aa: CATSWTSGPRDTQYF

j_call: TRBJ1-4
clone_size: once
d_call: TRBD1
v_call: TRBV27
cdr3_nt: TGTGCCAGCAGTTTAAGGGACAGGGGGGGCGAAAAACTGTTTTTT
cdr3_aa: CASSLRDRGGEKLFF

j_call: TRBJ2-1
clone_size: -
d_call: -
v_call: TRBV7-2
cdr3_nt: TGTGCCAGCAGGGACTATGAGCAGTTCTTC
cdr3_aa: CASRDYEQFF

j_call: TRBJ1-6
clone_size: -
d_call: -
v_call: TRBV6-5
cdr3_nt: TGTGCCAGCAGGACGGGGGAATCACCCCTCCACTTT
cdr3_aa: CASRTGESPLHF

j_call: TRBJ2-6
clone_size: -
d_call: TRBD2
v_call: TRBV7-2
cdr3_nt: TGTGCCAGCAGCTTGACTAGCGGGAGCTCTGGGGCCAACGTCCTGACTTTC
cdr3_aa: CASSLTSGSSGANVLTF

j_call: TRBJ1-2
clone_size: -
d_call: -
v_call: TRBV18
cdr3_nt: TGTGCCAGCTCACCATCCGTCCAGGGGAGTGATGGCTACACCTTC
cdr3_aa: CASSPSVQGSDGYTF

j_call: TRBJ2-5
clone_size: -
d_call: TRBD1
v_call: TRBV11-3
cdr3_nt: TGTGCCAGCAGCCCACGGACAGGGACAGAGACCCAGTACTTC
cdr3_aa: CASSPRTGTETQYF

j_call: TRBJ2-5
clone_size: -
d_call: TRBD2
v_call: TRBV5-1
cdr3_nt: TGCGCCAGCAGCTTGGGGCCTAGCGGAGAACAAGAGACCCAGTACTTC
cdr3_aa: CASSLGPSGEQETQYF

j_call: TRBJ1-1
clone_size: -
d_call: TRBD1
v_call: TRBV27
cdr3_nt: TGTGCCAGCAGTTTAAGGGGGGGACAGGGTTTACGAGCTTTCTTT
cdr3_aa: CASSLRGGQGLRAFF

j_call: TRBJ1-1
clone_size: -
d_call: -
v_call: TRBV10-2
cdr3_nt: TGCGCCAGCAGTGAGTCGACGGGGAGGGGCACTGAAGCTTTCTTT
cdr3_aa: CASSESTGRGTEAFF

j_call: TRBJ2-7
clone_size: -
d_call: TRBD2
v_call: TRBV7-2
cdr3_nt: TGTGCCAGCAGCCAGACTAGCGGGAGCTCCTACGAGCAGTACTTC
cdr3_aa: CASSQTSGSSYEQYF

j_call: TRBJ2-3
clone_size: -
d_call: -
v_call: TRBV29-1
cdr3_nt: TGCAGCGTCACTAAGACTGGCACAGATACGCAGTATTTT
cdr3_aa: CSVTKTGTDTQYF

j_call: TRBJ2-2
clone_size: once
d_call: -
v_call: TRBV29-1
cdr3_nt: TGCAGCGTTGTTGAACAGGCGAACACCGGGGAGCTGTTTTTT
cdr3_aa: CSVVEQANTGELFF

j_call: TRBJ2-7
clone_size: -
d_call: TRBD2
v_call: TRBV18
cdr3_nt: TGTGCCAGCTCACCACTCGCGGGAGCAAACGAGCAGTACTTC
cdr3_aa: CASSPLAGANEQYF

j_call: TRBJ2-5
clone_size: -
d_call: -
v_call: TRBV7-3
cdr3_nt: TGTGCCAGCAGCCAGCAGGGGGGTCTAGGGGAGACCCAGTACTTC
cdr3_aa: CASSQQGGLGETQYF

j_call: TRBJ2-7
clone_size: -
d_call: -
v_call: TRBV20-1
cdr3_nt: TGCAGTGCCAAACAGGGTCGCGAGCAGTACTTC
cdr3_aa: CSAKQGREQYF

j_call: TRBJ2-7
clone_size: -
d_call: -
v_call: TRBV15
cdr3_nt: TGTGCCACCAGCAGAGAGGGGGGAGGTTACGAGCAGTACTTC
cdr3_aa: CATSREGGGYEQYF

j_call: TRBJ1-5
clone_size: -
d_call: -
v_call: TRBV2
cdr3_nt: TGTGCCAGCAGTGAACTTGTCCTGGGCAAGCCCCAGCATTTT
cdr3_aa: CASSELVLGKPQHF

j_call: TRBJ2-7
clone_size: medium-sized
d_call: -
v_call: TRBV6-2/TRBV6-3
cdr3_nt: TGTGCCAGCAGTCCCAAGCGCGAGCAGTACTTC
cdr3_aa: CASSPKREQYF

j_call: TRBJ2-6
clone_size: few
d_call: -
v_call: TRBV7-9
cdr3_nt: TGTGCCAGCAGCTTAGAAGGGGCTGGGGCCAACGTCCTGACTTTC
cdr3_aa: CASSLEGAGANVLTF

j_call: TRBJ1-2
clone_size: -
d_call: -
v_call: TRBV30
cdr3_nt: TGTGCCTGGAGTGCCTTCCCCAGGGAAGGAGGCTACACCTTC
cdr3_aa: CAWSAFPREGGYTF

j_call: TRBJ1-3
clone_size: -
d_call: -
v_call: TRBV5-1
cdr3_nt: TGCGCCAGCAGCTTGGCCCAAGAGAACCAACCCTTCTCTGGAAACACCATATATTTT
cdr3_aa: CASSLAQENQPFSGNTIYF

j_call: TRBJ1-1
clone_size: -
d_call: TRBD1
v_call: TRBV19
cdr3_nt: TGTGCCAGTAGTATAGGGACAGGGGGTGTAAGAGCTTTCTTT
cdr3_aa: CASSIGTGGVRAFF

j_call: TRBJ1-3
clone_size: -
d_call: -
v_call: TRBV7-2
cdr3_nt: TGTGCCAGCAGCCTAGCCTGGAGAGGTTACTCTGGAAACACCATATATTTT
cdr3_aa: CASSLAWRGYSGNTIYF

j_call: TRBJ1-5
clone_size: -
d_call: TRBD1
v_call: TRBV19
cdr3_nt: TGTGCCAGTAGTATGACCCGACAGGGGGCAAATCAGCCCCAGCATTTT
cdr3_aa: CASSMTRQGANQPQHF

j_call: TRBJ2-7
clone_size: -
d_call: TRBD2
v_call: TRBV5-1
cdr3_nt: TGCGCCAGCAGCTCAGCCCCCAGGCGGACTAGCCCTACCTACGAGCAGTACTTC
cdr3_aa: CASSSAPRRTSPTYEQYF

j_call: TRBJ1-5
clone_size: few
d_call: TRBD1
v_call: TRBV18
cdr3_nt: TGTGCCAGCTCACCAGGGACAGCTAATCAGCCCCAGCATTTT
cdr3_aa: CASSPGTANQPQHF